The present T cell receptor (beta chain) was sequenced within a study of identical twins. Findings and limits, study-wide: Weaker excess sharing between twins was seen in beta out-of-frame sequences.

Template switching introduced a universal primer site, and the cDNA bore unique molecular identifiers. TCRdb used MiXCR to reprocess the 5' RACE reads, holding one entry per CDR3 protein. The repertoire includes about 490,000 distinct CDR3 sequences, 13% to 15% of them detected once, and more than 0.4% sits in the top ten. This CDR3 is built from 12 residues. V was trimmed by 1 base and J by 9 bases, leaving 9 bases between them. From germline, CDR1 is SGHVS and CDR2 FQNEAQ. This clonotype was observed a few times. Its matching antigen is unknown. The same data also went into a second study, on yellow fever vaccine responses in identical twins.

V gene TRBV7-8 combines with J gene TRBJ1-1; D is ambiguous. Sequenced: CD4+ T cells sorted from blood. This receptor was obtained from a woman aged 18-29 years in good health. This CDR3 is CASSLVGSQAFF. DNA for the CDR3: TGTGCCAGCAGCTTAGTCGGCAGTCAAGCTTTCTTT. Full variable domain (remainder filled in from reference TRBV7-8 and TRBJ1-1): GAGVSQSPRYKVAKRGQDVALRCDPISGHVSLFWYQQALGQGPEFLTYFQNEAQLDKSGLPSDRFFAERPEGSVSTLKIQRTQQEDSAVYLCASSLVGSQAFFGQGTRLTVV.